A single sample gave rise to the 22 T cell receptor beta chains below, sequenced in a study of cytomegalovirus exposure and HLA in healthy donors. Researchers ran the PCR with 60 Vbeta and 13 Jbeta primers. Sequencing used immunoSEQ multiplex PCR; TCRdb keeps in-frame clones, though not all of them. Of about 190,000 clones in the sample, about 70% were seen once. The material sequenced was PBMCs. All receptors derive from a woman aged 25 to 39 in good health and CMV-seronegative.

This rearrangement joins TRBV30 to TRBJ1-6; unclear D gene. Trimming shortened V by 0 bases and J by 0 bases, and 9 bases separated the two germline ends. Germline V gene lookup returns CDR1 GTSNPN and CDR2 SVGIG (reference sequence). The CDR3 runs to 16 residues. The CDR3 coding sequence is TGTGCCTGGAGTGTCGCGGCTAGCTCCTATAATTCACCCCTCCACTTT. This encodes CAWSVAASSYNSPLHF.

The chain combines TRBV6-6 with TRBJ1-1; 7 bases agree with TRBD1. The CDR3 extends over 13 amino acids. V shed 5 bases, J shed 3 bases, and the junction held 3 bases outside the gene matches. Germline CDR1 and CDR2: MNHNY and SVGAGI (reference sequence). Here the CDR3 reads CASSRGQDTEAFF. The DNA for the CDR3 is TGTGCCAGCAGTCGCGGACAGGACACTGAAGCTTTCTTT.

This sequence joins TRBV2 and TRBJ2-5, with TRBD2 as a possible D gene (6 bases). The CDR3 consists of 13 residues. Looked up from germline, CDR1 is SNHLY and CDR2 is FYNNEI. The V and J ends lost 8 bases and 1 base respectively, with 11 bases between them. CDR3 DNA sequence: TGTGCCAGCCTGGAGGGCCGCCAAGAGACCCAGTACTTC. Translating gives CASLEGRQETQYF. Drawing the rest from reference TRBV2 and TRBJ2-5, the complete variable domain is EPEVTQTPSHQVTQMGQEVILRCVPISNHLYFYWYRQILGQKVEFLVSFYNNEISEKSEIFDDQFSVERPDGSNFTLKIRSTKLEDSAMYFCASLEGRQETQYFGPGTRLLVL.

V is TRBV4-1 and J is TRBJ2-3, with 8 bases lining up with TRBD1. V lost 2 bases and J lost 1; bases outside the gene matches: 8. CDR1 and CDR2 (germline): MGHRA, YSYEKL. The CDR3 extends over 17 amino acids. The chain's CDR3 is CASSQMGQALGTDTQYF. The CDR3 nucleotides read TGCGCCAGCAGCCAAATGGGACAGGCCTTGGGCACAGATACGCAGTATTTT.

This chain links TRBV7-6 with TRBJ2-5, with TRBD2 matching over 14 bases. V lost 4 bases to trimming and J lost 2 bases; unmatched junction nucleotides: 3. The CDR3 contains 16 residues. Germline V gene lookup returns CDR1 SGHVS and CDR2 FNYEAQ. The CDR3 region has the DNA TGTGCCAGCAGCTCCCGGACTAGCGGGGGGCAAGAGACCCAGTACTTC. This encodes CASSSRTSGGQETQYF.

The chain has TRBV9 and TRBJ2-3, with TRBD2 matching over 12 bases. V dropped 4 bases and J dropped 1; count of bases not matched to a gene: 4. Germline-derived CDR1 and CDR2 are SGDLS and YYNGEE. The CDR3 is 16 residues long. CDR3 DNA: TGTGCCAGCAGCTCTCGACTAGCGGGGGGCACAGATACGCAGTATTTT. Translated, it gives CASSSRLAGGTDTQYF.

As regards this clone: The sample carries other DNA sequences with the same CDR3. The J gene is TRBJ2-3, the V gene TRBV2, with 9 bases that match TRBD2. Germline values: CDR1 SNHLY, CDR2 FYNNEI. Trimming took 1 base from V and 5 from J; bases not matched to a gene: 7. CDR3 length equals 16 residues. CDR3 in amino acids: CASSEGRGTSQDTQYF. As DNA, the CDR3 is TGTGCCAGCAGTGAAGGAAGAGGGACTAGCCAAGATACGCAGTATTTT.

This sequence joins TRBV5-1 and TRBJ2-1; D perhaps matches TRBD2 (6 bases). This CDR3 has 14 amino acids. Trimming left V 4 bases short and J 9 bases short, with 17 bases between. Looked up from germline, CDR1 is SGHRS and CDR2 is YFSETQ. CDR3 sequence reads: CASSVDGGAGEQFF. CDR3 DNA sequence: TGCGCCAGCAGCGTAGACGGCGGGGCGGGTGAGCAGTTCTTC.

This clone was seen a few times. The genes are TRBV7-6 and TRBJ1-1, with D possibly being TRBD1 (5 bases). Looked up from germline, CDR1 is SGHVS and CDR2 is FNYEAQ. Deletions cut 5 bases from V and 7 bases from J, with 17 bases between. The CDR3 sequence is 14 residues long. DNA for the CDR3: TGTGCCAGCAGCCCCCAAAGCCCGACAGTTGAAGCTTTCTTT. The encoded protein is CASSPQSPTVEAFF. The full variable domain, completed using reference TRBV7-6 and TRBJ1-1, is GAGVSQSPRYKVTKRGQDVALRCDPISGHVSLYWYRQALGQGPEFLTYFNYEAQQDKSGLPNDRFSAERPEGSISTLTIQRTEQRDSAMYRCASSPQSPTVEAFFGQGTRLTVV.

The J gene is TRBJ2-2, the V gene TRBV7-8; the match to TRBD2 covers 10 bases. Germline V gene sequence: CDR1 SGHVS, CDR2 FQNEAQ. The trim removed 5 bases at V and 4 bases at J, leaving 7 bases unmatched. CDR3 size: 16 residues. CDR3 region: CASSPAASGSTGELFF. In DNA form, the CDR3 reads TGTGCCAGCAGCCCAGCAGCTAGCGGGAGCACCGGGGAGCTGTTTTTT. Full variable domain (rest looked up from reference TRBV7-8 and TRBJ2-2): GAGVSQSPRYKVAKRGQDVALRCDPISGHVSLFWYQQALGQGPEFLTYFQNEAQLDKSGLPSDRFFAERPEGSVSTLKIQRTQQEDSAVYLCASSPAASGSTGELFFGEGSRLTVL.

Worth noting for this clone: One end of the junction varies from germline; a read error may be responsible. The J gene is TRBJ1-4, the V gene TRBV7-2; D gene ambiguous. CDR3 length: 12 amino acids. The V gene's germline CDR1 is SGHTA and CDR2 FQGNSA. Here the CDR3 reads CASSLTKEKLFF. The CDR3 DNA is TGTGCCAGCAGCTTAACTAAGGAAAAACTGTTTTTT.

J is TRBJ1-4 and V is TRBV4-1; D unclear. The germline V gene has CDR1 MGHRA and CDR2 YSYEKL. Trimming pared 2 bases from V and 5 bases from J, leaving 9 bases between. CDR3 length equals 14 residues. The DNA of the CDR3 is TGCGCCAGCAGCCAATCCGGGTTGAATGAAAAACTGTTTTTT. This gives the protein CASSQSGLNEKLFF.

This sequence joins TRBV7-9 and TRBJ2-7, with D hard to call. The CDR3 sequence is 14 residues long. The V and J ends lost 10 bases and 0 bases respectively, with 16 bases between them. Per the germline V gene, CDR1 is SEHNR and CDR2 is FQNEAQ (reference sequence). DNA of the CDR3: TGTGCCACCGCCGACGGGTTCGGCTCCTACGAGCAGTACTTC. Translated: CATADGFGSYEQYF.

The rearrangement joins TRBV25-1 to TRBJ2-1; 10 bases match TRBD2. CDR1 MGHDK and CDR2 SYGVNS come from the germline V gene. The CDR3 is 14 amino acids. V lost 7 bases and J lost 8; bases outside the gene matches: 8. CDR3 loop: CASTASGRVDEQFF. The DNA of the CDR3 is TGTGCCAGCACGGCTAGCGGGAGAGTGGATGAGCAGTTCTTC.

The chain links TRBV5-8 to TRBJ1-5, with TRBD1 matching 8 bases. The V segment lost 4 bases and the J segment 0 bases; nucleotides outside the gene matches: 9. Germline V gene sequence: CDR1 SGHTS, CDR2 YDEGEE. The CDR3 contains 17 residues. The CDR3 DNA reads TGTGCCAGCAGCGAAGCGGGACAGGCGGTTAGCAATCAGCCCCAGCATTTT. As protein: CASSEAGQAVSNQPQHF.

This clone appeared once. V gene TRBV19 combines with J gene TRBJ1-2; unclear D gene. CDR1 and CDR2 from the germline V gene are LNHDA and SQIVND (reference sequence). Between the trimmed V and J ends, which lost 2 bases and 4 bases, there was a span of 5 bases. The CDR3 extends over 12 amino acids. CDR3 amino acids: CASSINGYGYTF. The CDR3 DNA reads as TGTGCCAGTAGTATAAACGGCTATGGCTACACCTTC.

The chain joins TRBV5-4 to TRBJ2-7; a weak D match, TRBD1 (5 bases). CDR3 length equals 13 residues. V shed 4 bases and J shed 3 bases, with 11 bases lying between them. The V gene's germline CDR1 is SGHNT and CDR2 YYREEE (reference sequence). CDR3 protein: CASSPVGVYEQYF. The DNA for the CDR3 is TGTGCCAGCAGCCCCGTAGGGGTCTACGAGCAGTACTTC. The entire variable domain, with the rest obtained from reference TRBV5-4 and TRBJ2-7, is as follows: ETGVTQSPTHLIKTRGQQVTLRCSSQSGHNTVSWYQQALGQGPQFIFQYYREEENGRGNFPPRFSGLQFPNYSSELNVNALELDDSALYLCASSPVGVYEQYFGPGTRLTVT.

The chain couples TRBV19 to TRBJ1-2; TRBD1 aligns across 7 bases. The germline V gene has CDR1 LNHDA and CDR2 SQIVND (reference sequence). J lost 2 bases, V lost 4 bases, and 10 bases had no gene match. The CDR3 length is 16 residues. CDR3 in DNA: TGTGCCAGTAGTAAATGGCAGGACAGGCGAAACTATGGCTACACCTTC. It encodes CASSKWQDRRNYGYTF.

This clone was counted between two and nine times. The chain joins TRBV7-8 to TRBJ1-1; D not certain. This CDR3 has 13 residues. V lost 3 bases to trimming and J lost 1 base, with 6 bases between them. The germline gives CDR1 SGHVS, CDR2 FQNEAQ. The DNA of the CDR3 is TGTGCCAGCAGCTTTAGCACGAACACTGAAGCTTTCTTT. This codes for CASSFSTNTEAFF.

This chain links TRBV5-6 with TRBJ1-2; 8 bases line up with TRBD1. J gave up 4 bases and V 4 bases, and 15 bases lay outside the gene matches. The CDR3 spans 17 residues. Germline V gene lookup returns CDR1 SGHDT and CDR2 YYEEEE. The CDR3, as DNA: TGTGCCAGCAGCCGGTACCTAATACAGGGGGGGAGCTATGGCTACACCTTC. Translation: CASSRYLIQGGSYGYTF.

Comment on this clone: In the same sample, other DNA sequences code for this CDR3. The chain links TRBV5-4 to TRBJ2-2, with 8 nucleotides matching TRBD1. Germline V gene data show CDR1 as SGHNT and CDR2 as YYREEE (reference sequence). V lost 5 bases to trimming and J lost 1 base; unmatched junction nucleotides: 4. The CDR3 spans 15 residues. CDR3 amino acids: CASSSGTGNTGELFF. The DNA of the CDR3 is TGTGCCAGCAGTTCCGGGACAGGGAACACCGGGGAGCTGTTTTTT.

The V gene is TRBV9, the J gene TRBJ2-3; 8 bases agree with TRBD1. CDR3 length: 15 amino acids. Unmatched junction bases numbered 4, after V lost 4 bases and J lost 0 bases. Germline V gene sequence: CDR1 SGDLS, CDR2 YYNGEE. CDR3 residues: CASSPGQESTDTQYF. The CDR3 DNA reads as TGTGCCAGCAGCCCGGGACAGGAGAGCACAGATACGCAGTATTTT.